These 30 T cell receptor beta chains share one sample of origin, sequenced in a study of blood T cells in healthy people across ages. A J-beta primer mix and a sample-barcoded 5' primer were used in a second PCR of roughly 7 to 12 cycles. One entry per CDR3 protein, called by TCRdb with MiXCR from the 5' RACE reads. The data hold some 890,000 distinct CDR3 sequences, with roughly 28% observed a single time. A further study also used this sample, focusing on T cells of mothers and their children.

Sequencing input: blood. The receptors shown here come from a woman aged 40 to 50 in good health.

In this sample, this clonotype turned up many times. V and J are TRBV12-3 or TRBV12-4 and TRBJ1-2, with 9 bases lining up with TRBD1. V was pared by 6 bases and J by 1 base, with 6 bases of the junction left unmatched. The CDR3 spans 15 residues. Here the CDR3 DNA reads TGTGCCAGCAGCCGGGACAGGGTGAATAACTATGGCTACACCTTC. As protein: CASSRDRVNNYGYTF.

This clonotype was seen a handful of times. As DNA, the CDR3 is TGTGCCAGCTCACAGCAGGCGGCGACGTCTAACTATGGCTACACCTTC. It translates to CASSQQAATSNYGYTF. V is TRBV18 and J is TRBJ1-2; D is unresolved. V lost 4 bases to trimming and J lost 0 bases, with 15 bases between them. The CDR3 runs to 16 residues. Germline values: CDR1 KGHSH, CDR2 LQKENI.

The chain joins TRBV5-1 to TRBJ1-4; possible D gene TRBD1, 6 bases. The germline gives CDR1 SGHRS, CDR2 YFSETQ. The V and J ends lost 1 base and 4 bases respectively, with 11 bases between them. The CDR3 runs 15 residues. Here the CDR3 reads CASSLRTDDNEKLFF. In DNA form, the CDR3 reads TGCGCCAGCAGCTTGAGGACAGATGATAATGAAAAACTGTTTTTT.

This clonotype was detected a few times. The V and J genes are TRBV6-2 or TRBV6-3 and TRBJ1-2, with D maybe TRBD1 (6 bases). This CDR3 is 18 amino acids long. The germline V gene has CDR1 MNHEY and CDR2 SVGEGT. V lost 0 bases, J lost 5 bases, and 22 bases lay in between. This CDR3 is CASSYSMRHRALGYGYTF. The CDR3 bases are TGTGCCAGCAGTTACTCGATGCGTCACAGGGCTCTCGGATATGGCTACACCTTC.

This clonotype has a count of ten or more. This rearrangement joins TRBV20-1 to TRBJ2-7; D is uncertain. The length of the CDR3 is 17 residues. Germline CDR1 and CDR2: DFQATT and SNEGSKA (reference sequence). The V end lost 2 bases, the J end lost 0 bases, and 20 bases lay between the germline ends. The CDR3 reads CSARHSGKVTSSYEQYF. CDR3 nucleotide sequence: TGCAGTGCTAGACATAGTGGGAAAGTAACGAGCTCCTACGAGCAGTACTTC.

V and J are TRBV6-4 and TRBJ2-1; D gene ambiguous. V gave up 2 bases and J gave up 9 bases, with 14 bases separating them. The germline CDR1 and CDR2 sequences are MRHNA and SNTAGT. The CDR3 extends over 14 amino acids. The CDR3: CASSDGTSHSEQFF. The CDR3 DNA sequence: TGTGCCAGCAGTGACGGAACTTCCCACAGTGAGCAGTTCTTC.

The sample holds many counts of this clonotype. The CDR3 DNA reads TGTGCCAGCAGCCGAGGGACAGGGGTCTCCTCTAACTATGGCTACACCTTC. It codes for CASSRGTGVSSNYGYTF. The chain couples TRBV13 to TRBJ1-2; 10 positions match TRBD1. J was trimmed by 0 bases and V by 5 bases; bases with no gene match: 9. Per germline, CDR1 PRHDT and CDR2 FYEKMQ (reference sequence). This CDR3 is 17 amino acids long.

V gene TRBV7-8 combines with J gene TRBJ2-1, with TRBD2 matching over 8 bases. The junction had 20 bases not matched to a gene; V was cut back by 3 bases and J by 4 bases. The CDR3 is 20 amino acids. Germline V CDR1 and CDR2: SGHVS, FQNEAQ. The CDR3 DNA sequence: TGTGCCAGCAGCTTCCCCGGGAGGGGAACAGGGACCAGCGAATACAATGAGCAGTTCTTC. Its protein is CASSFPGRGTGTSEYNEQFF. Together with reference TRBV7-8 and TRBJ2-1, the CDR3 gives the full variable domain: GAGVSQSPRYKVAKRGQDVALRCDPISGHVSLFWYQQALGQGPEFLTYFQNEAQLDKSGLPSDRFFAERPEGSVSTLKIQRTQQEDSAVYLCASSFPGRGTGTSEYNEQFFGPGTRLTVL.

The V gene is TRBV5-4, the J gene TRBJ1-2, with a possible D match to TRBD1 (6 bases). The germline V and J ends were trimmed by 0 bases and 4 bases, with 13 bases remaining between them. Germline V CDR1 and CDR2: SGHNT, YYREEE (reference sequence). This CDR3 region has 15 residues. The CDR3 region has the DNA TGTGCCAGCAGCTTGGCTCTGACAGGTGGCTATGGCTACACCTTC. Its translation is CASSLALTGGYGYTF.

This sequence joins TRBV28 and TRBJ1-5, with 7 bases that match TRBD1. J was trimmed by 4 bases and V by 7 bases; bases with no gene match: 4. This CDR3 is built from 13 residues. Germline CDR1 and CDR2: MDHEN and SYDVKM. The CDR3 spells CASIGQANQPQHF. CDR3 sequence (DNA): TGTGCCAGCATCGGACAGGCAAATCAGCCCCAGCATTTT.

The table lists this clonotype with a count of one. In DNA, the CDR3 is TGTGCCACCAGCAGAGAGAGGGGGACTAATGAAAAACTGTTTTTT. Translation gives CATSRERGTNEKLFF. The chain has TRBV15 and TRBJ1-4; D may be TRBD1 (6 bases). Germline V gives CDR1 LNHNV, CDR2 YYDKDF (reference sequence). The CDR3 runs to 15 residues. V was pared by 0 bases and J by 2 bases, with 7 bases between.

A few counts support this clonotype. CDR3 bases: TGTGCCAGCAGTCCATCCGGGACTAGCGGCAATACGCAGTATTTT. It encodes CASSPSGTSGNTQYF. V is TRBV6-4 and J is TRBJ2-3; 11 positions match TRBD2. Germline loops: CDR1 MRHNA, CDR2 SNTAGT. The CDR3 is 15 residues long. J was trimmed by 7 bases and V by 5 bases; bases with no gene match: 8.

The gene calls are TRBV4-2 and TRBJ1-5; D may be TRBD1 (6 bases). The ends were cut back, 0 bases at V and 5 bases at J, with 11 bases in the middle. This CDR3 is 15 amino acids long. Germline V gene sequence: CDR1 LGHNA, CDR2 YNFKEQ. Written as DNA, the CDR3 is TGTGCCAGCAGCCAAGACGAACAGGGATATCAGCCCCAGCATTTT. Protein sequence: CASSQDEQGYQPQHF.

This rearrangement joins TRBV5-1 to TRBJ1-4, with D unclear. V was cut by 0 bases and J by 12 bases, with 9 bases left in between. The CDR3 length is 12 residues. CDR1 is SGHRS, CDR2 YFSETQ, per germline. In nucleotides, the CDR3 is TGCGCCAGCAGCTTGGTTGGGAGCCAACTGTTTTTT. It encodes CASSLVGSQLFF.

The V gene is TRBV12-3 or TRBV12-4, the J gene TRBJ1-1, with a possible D match to TRBD1 (5 bases). The germline V and J ends were trimmed by 6 bases and 6 bases, with 20 bases remaining between them. The CDR3 is 15 amino acids. CDR3 in amino acids: CASRVGSGERAEAFF. CDR3 DNA sequence: TGTGCCAGCAGGGTGGGGTCGGGGGAGAGGGCTGAAGCTTTCTTT.

The gene calls are TRBV5-1 and TRBJ2-1; D may be TRBD1 (5 bases). CDR3 length equals 12 residues. CDR1 is SGHRS and CDR2 is YFSETQ in the germline V gene. V gave up 1 base and J gave up 11 bases, with 10 bases separating them. CDR3 nucleotide sequence: TGCGCCAGCAGCTTGCTTCAGGGCCAGCAGTTCTTC. It specifies CASSLLQGQQFF.

In the case of this clonotype: A much larger clone is a single base away; this may be a read error. V gene TRBV6-6 combines with J gene TRBJ1-5; tentatively, D is TRBD1 (6 bases). CDR3 length equals 15 residues. The germline CDR1 and CDR2 sequences are MNHNY and SVGAGI (reference sequence). CDR3 loop: CASSYSTGQNRPQHF. The CDR3 bases are TGTGCCAGCAGTTACTCGACAGGACAGAATCGGCCCCAGCATTTT.

V and J are TRBV6-6 and TRBJ1-1; D unclear. Trimming removed 6 bases at V and 2 bases at J, with 10 bases between. This CDR3 has 13 amino acids. Per the germline V gene, CDR1 is MNHNY and CDR2 is SVGAGI (reference sequence). The CDR3 bases are TGTGCCAGCAGAACCGTGATCAACACTGAAGCTTTCTTT. It specifies CASRTVINTEAFF.

This clonotype appeared many times. Mismatch with germline at one junction end may stem from a read error. The V gene is TRBV7-7, the J gene TRBJ2-1, with 8 bases matching TRBD2. The CDR3 is 15 residues long. Germline lookup yields CDR1 SSHAT and CDR2 FNYEAQ (reference sequence). CDR3 region: CASSLMTGGHNEQFF. CDR3 nucleotides: TGTGCTAGCAGCTTGATGACGGGGGGGCACAATGAGCAGTTCTTC.

Of note for this clonotype: One end of the junction varies from germline; a read error may be responsible. The V call is TRBV10-3, the J call TRBJ2-3; D perhaps matches TRBD2 (5 bases). Looked up from germline, CDR1 is ENHRY and CDR2 is SYGVKD. The CDR3 has 14 residues. The DNA of the CDR3 is TGTACCATCAGTGAGGGAGCGTGGGCAGATACGCAGTATTTT. This codes for CTISEGAWADTQYF.

This clonotype was observed at least ten times. The genes are TRBV28 and TRBJ2-7; 9 nucleotides line up with TRBD1. The CDR3 has 15 amino acids. V shed 5 bases, J shed 2 bases, and the junction held 7 bases outside the gene matches. Germline assignment: CDR1 MDHEN and CDR2 SYDVKM. The DNA of the CDR3 is TGTGCCAGCAGTCCCGCCGGGACAGGGCCCTACGAGCAGTACTTC. Protein sequence: CASSPAGTGPYEQYF.

This clonotype was picked up a small number of times. The J gene is TRBJ2-1, the V gene TRBV3-1, with D possibly matching TRBD1 (6 bases). The germline CDR1 and CDR2 sequences are LGHDT and YNNKEL (reference sequence). Trimming left V 0 bases short and J 7 bases short, with 25 bases between. This CDR3 region has 19 residues. The CDR3 coding sequence is TGTGCCAGCAGCCAAGATAGGGACAAACGGGGCCTCTACAGGAATGAGCAGTTCTTC. It translates to CASSQDRDKRGLYRNEQFF.

This chain connects TRBV7-2 to TRBJ1-5; D is uncertain. Deletions cut 3 bases from V and 0 bases from J, with 9 bases between. The germline gives CDR1 SGHTA, CDR2 FQGNSA. CDR3 size: 15 residues. The CDR3 DNA is TGTGCCAGCAGCTTTGGAGATTATAGCAATCAGCCCCAGCATTTT. Residues: CASSFGDYSNQPQHF.

This chain uses TRBV7-2 with TRBJ1-1; D gene ambiguous. The CDR3 spans 14 residues. V lost 5 bases and J lost 5, with 15 bases in between. Germline CDR1 reads SGHTA; CDR2 reads FQGNSA. CDR3 DNA: TGTGCCAGCAGCCTTTCCCGCTCTAGTACTGAAGCTTTCTTT. Protein: CASSLSRSSTEAFF.

This clonotype was observed many times. This sequence joins TRBV14 and TRBJ2-1; perhaps TRBD1 as D (7 bases). V was clipped by 4 bases and J by 13 bases, with 11 bases between them. CDR1 is SGHDN and CDR2 is FVKESK in the germline V gene. The CDR3 consists of 11 residues. CDR3 loop: CASSPGGFQFF. The CDR3 bases are TGTGCCAGCAGCCCAGGGGGGTTTCAGTTCTTC.

This clonotype was recorded a few times. CDR3 protein: CSARAATGEQYF. CDR3 sequence (DNA): TGCAGTGCTAGGGCAGCTACTGGGGAGCAGTACTTC. The chain employs TRBV20-1 and TRBJ2-7; no firm D call. The CDR3 is made up of 12 amino acids. V was shortened by 3 bases and J by 7 bases, with 13 bases between the two germline ends. From germline, CDR1 is DFQATT and CDR2 SNEGSKA (reference sequence).

The rearrangement uses TRBV20-1 and TRBJ2-1; D unclear. The CDR3 runs 15 residues. Germline CDR1 is DFQATT and CDR2 is SNEGSKA (reference sequence). Trimming pared 3 bases from V and 0 bases from J, leaving 12 bases between. The DNA of the CDR3 is TGCAGTGCTAGGGCGGAGCATAGCTCCTACAATGAGCAGTTCTTC. Translating gives CSARAEHSSYNEQFF.

This clonotype appeared a few times. The chain employs TRBV5-1 and TRBJ1-2; tentatively, D is TRBD1 (5 bases). V shed 4 bases and J shed 1 base, with 14 bases lying between them. The germline V gene encodes CDR1 SGHRS and CDR2 YFSETQ. This CDR3 is built from 15 residues. The CDR3 protein is CASSPTLGDNYGYTF. The DNA of the CDR3 is TGCGCCAGCAGCCCAACCCTAGGGGATAACTATGGCTACACCTTC.

The chain joins TRBV7-2 to TRBJ2-1; weak D call: TRBD2 (6 bases). CDR3 size: 13 residues. Germline V lookup: CDR1 SGHTA, CDR2 FQGNSA. Trimming removed 0 bases at V and 14 bases at J, with 14 bases between. Written as DNA, the CDR3 is TGTGCCAGCAGCTTAGCGGGGGGTGGGGGTAAGTTCTTC. As protein: CASSLAGGGGKFF.

This chain joins TRBV20-1 and TRBJ1-2; unclear D gene. The V gene lost 7 bases and the J gene lost 5 bases, with 5 bases spanning the gap. Germline V gives CDR1 DFQATT, CDR2 SNEGSKA (reference sequence). The CDR3 contains 9 residues. CDR3 sequence reads: CSVYYGYTF. CDR3 sequence (DNA): TGCAGTGTGTATTATGGCTACACCTTC.